These T cell receptor beta chains were read from a single sample in a study of shared clonotypes between healthy human individuals. Sequencing was performed with immunoSEQ multiplex PCR; in TCRdb, only in-frame clones are kept and a portion is missing. The repertoire has 450,000 to 500,000 clones, approximately 78% of them found once; the top ten carry about 12%. The sample was PBMCs. The receptors originated from a woman in her forties in good health. Some clones in this sample may be carry-over from other donors' samples. The CDR3 runs from the conserved cysteine through the conserved F or W. D genes are given only for firm matches. Size is stated for part of the rows, as once, few or many counts, or as a class when the clone is expanded.

CDR3 length	D gene	clone size	V gene	J gene	CDR3 protein	CDR3 DNA
16	-	-	TRBV7-9	TRBJ2-1	CASSPYMGLSYNEQFF	TGTGCCAGCAGCCCTTATATGGGCCTCTCCTACAATGAGCAGTTCTTC
16	-	-	TRBV7-8	TRBJ1-5	CASSLGRRPSAQPQHF	TGTGCCAGCAGCTTAGGGAGAAGACCTTCGGCTCAGCCCCAGCATTTT
16	TRBD1	-	TRBV18	TRBJ1-1	CASSPPGSRGDTEAFF	TGTGCCAGCTCACCACCGGGGAGCAGGGGGGACACTGAAGCTTTCTTT
15	-	many	TRBV7-7	TRBJ1-3	CASSLSMSSGNTIYF	TGTGCTAGCAGCTTAAGTATGAGCTCTGGAAACACCATATATTTT
14	-	once	TRBV5-1	TRBJ2-2	CASSLEMNTGELFF	TGCGCCAGCAGCTTGGAAATGAACACCGGGGAGCTGTTTTTT
13	-	many	TRBV29-1	TRBJ1-4	CSVLGFSDRDKFF	TGCAGCGTCTTGGGGTTCAGTGACCGGGACAAGTTTTTT
15	-	-	TRBV9	TRBJ2-1	CASSSLPGVFNEQFF	TGTGCCAGCAGCTCCCTCCCGGGAGTCTTCAATGAGCAGTTCTTC
15	-	-	TRBV27	TRBJ1-5	CASSLEGISNQPQHF	TGTGCCAGCAGTTTAGAGGGAATCAGCAATCAGCCCCAGCATTTT
17	-	few	TRBV21-1	TRBJ2-2	CASSHWRGGPGTGELFF	TGTGCCAGCAGCCATTGGCGGGGAGGGCCGGGCACCGGGGAGCTGTTTTTT
16	-	-	TRBV11-2	TRBJ1-3	CASSLDRGSTGNTIYF	TGTGCCAGCAGCTTAGATCGAGGGTCCACTGGAAACACCATATATTTT
13	-	-	TRBV28	TRBJ1-2	CASTSSGDYGYTF	TGTGCCAGTACCTCTTCGGGGGACTATGGCTACACCTTC
12	-	-	TRBV10-3	TRBJ2-3	CAISESGYTQYF	TGTGCCATCAGTGAGTCGGGGTATACGCAGTATTTT
15	-	-	TRBV6-6	TRBJ1-4	CASSSEGAPNEKLFF	TGTGCCAGCAGTTCCGAAGGGGCCCCTAATGAAAAACTGTTTTTT
11	-	-	TRBV7-2	TRBJ2-5	CASSLGGAQYF	TGTGCCAGCAGCTTAGGAGGGGCCCAGTACTTC
15	-	-	TRBV11-1	TRBJ2-3	CASSLDRGKTDTQYF	TGTGCCAGCAGCTTAGACCGCGGGAAGACAGATACGCAGTATTTT
20	TRBD2	-	TRBV7-3	TRBJ2-1	CASSLRQGDPGLGFYNEQFF	TGTGCCAGCAGCTTAAGGCAGGGAGATCCGGGACTAGGGTTCTACAATGAGCAGTTCTTC
15	-	-	TRBV6-1	TRBJ2-2	CASSQGGGYTGELFF	TGTGCCAGCAGCCAAGGTGGAGGCTATACCGGGGAGCTGTTTTTT
12	-	-	TRBV7-9	TRBJ2-1	CASSWTPTGQFF	TGTGCCAGCAGCTGGACTCCGACGGGGCAGTTCTTC
14	-	few	TRBV6-6	TRBJ2-7	CATLTGRRSYEQYF	TGTGCCACCCTCACAGGGAGAAGATCCTACGAGCAGTACTTC
14	-	few	TRBV6-6	TRBJ1-5	CASSSGQFNQPQHF	TGTGCCAGCAGTTCTGGACAGTTCAATCAGCCCCAGCATTTT
15	-	-	TRBV28	TRBJ1-1	CASSSPSGGNTEAFF	TGTGCCAGCAGTTCCCCCTCGGGGGGGAACACTGAAGCTTTCTTT
13	-	once	TRBV18	TRBJ2-3	CASSPSSTDTQYF	TGTGCCAGCTCACCCTCAAGCACAGATACGCAGTATTTT
13	TRBD1	once	TRBV6-1	TRBJ1-1	CASSEPGQGQAFF	TGTGCCAGCAGTGAGCCGGGACAGGGTCAAGCTTTCTTT
11	-	-	TRBV5-6	TRBJ2-1	CASSFVSEQFF	TGTGCCAGCAGCTTCGTCAGTGAGCAGTTCTTC
11	-	-	TRBV6-6	TRBJ2-1	CASSYVDEQFF	TGTGCCAGCAGTTACGTTGATGAGCAGTTCTTC
13	-	once	TRBV12-5	TRBJ2-1	CASGFIGLGQQFF	TGTGCTAGTGGTTTCATCGGGCTGGGTCAGCAGTTCTTC
13	TRBD1	once	TRBV9	TRBJ2-7	CASSEGRGLEQYF	TGTGCCAGCAGCGAGGGCAGGGGGCTCGAGCAGTACTTC
17	TRBD1	-	TRBV6-1	TRBJ1-5	CASSEVRDRGFNQPQHF	TGTGCCAGCAGTGAAGTTCGGGACAGGGGTTTTAATCAGCCCCAGCATTTT
14	TRBD2	-	TRBV28	TRBJ2-7	CASTRAGVQYEQYF	TGTGCCAGCACCAGAGCGGGAGTGCAGTACGAGCAGTACTTC
14	TRBD1	-	TRBV5-4	TRBJ2-5	CASRRTGPQETQYF	TGTGCCAGCAGGCGGACAGGGCCGCAAGAGACCCAGTACTTC
15	TRBD1	-	TRBV6-5	TRBJ1-2	CASSHPGQGIYGYTF	TGTGCCAGCAGTCACCCGGGACAGGGGATCTATGGCTACACCTTC
16	TRBD2	-	TRBV10-1	TRBJ2-1	CASSAGGGRKNNEQFF	TGCGCCAGCAGTGCGGGGGGCGGGAGGAAAAACAATGAGCAGTTCTTC
14	TRBD1	-	TRBV5-8	TRBJ2-5	CASSRGQYQETQYF	TGTGCCAGCAGCCGGGGACAGTACCAAGAGACCCAGTACTTC
14	-	few	TRBV27	TRBJ2-7	CASSMKQDSYEQYF	TGTGCCAGCAGTATGAAACAGGATTCCTACGAGCAGTACTTC
13	TRBD1	-	TRBV27	TRBJ2-1	CASSWDRGREQFF	TGTGCCAGCAGTTGGGACAGGGGGCGTGAGCAGTTCTTC
15	TRBD2	-	TRBV5-1	TRBJ2-1	CASSWGSSGDNEQFF	TGCGCCAGCAGCTGGGGGTCTAGCGGGGACAATGAGCAGTTCTTC
14	-	-	TRBV18	TRBJ2-3	CASSPGQPTDTQYF	TGTGCCAGCTCACCTGGCCAGCCCACAGATACGCAGTATTTT
15	TRBD2	-	TRBV7-8	TRBJ2-7	CASSFRTSGTYEQYF	TGTGCCAGCAGCTTTCGGACTAGCGGGACCTACGAGCAGTACTTC
15	TRBD1	-	TRBV7-9	TRBJ1-2	CASSLALGTVDGYTF	TGTGCCAGCAGCTTAGCCCTAGGGACAGTCGATGGCTACACCTTC
14	-	-	TRBV7-9	TRBJ1-1	CASSSTGARTEAFF	TGTGCCAGCAGCTCCACGGGGGCGAGGACTGAAGCTTTCTTT
14	-	-	TRBV10-3	TRBJ2-2	CASTGAGDTGELFF	TGTGCCAGCACGGGGGCAGGAGACACCGGGGAGCTGTTTTTT
13	-	-	TRBV10-3	TRBJ1-1	CAISDGQFTEAFF	TGTGCCATCAGTGACGGGCAGTTCACTGAAGCTTTCTTT
12	-	few	TRBV29-1	TRBJ1-1	CSVSRSNTEAFF	TGCAGCGTTTCCCGATCGAACACTGAAGCTTTCTTT
14	-	-	TRBV28	TRBJ1-5	CASSDKRENQPQHF	TGTGCCAGCAGCGATAAGAGGGAAAATCAGCCCCAGCATTTT